The T cell receptor beta chain under discussion was sequenced for a study of CD8 T cells in ankylosing spondylitis. Findings and caveats of the study: A TCR beta motif of under ten highly homologous variants seemed to mark ankylosing spondylitis blood. Significant enrichment of disease-linked clones was reported in matched ankylosing spondylitis synovial fluid.

This clonotype was found a few times. Antigen: not known. TCRdb ran MiXCR on the 5' RACE reads and lists one entry per CDR3 protein. This sample has a few hundred thousand distinct CDR3 sequences; 15% to 20% occur once, and the top ten carry approximately 0.93%. Trimming left V 0 bases short and J 0 bases short, with 6 bases between. Looked up from germline, CDR1 is SEHNR and CDR2 is FQNEAQ (reference sequence). The CDR3 is made up of 15 amino acids. Sequences were obtained from blood, either unsorted or a sorted T cell fraction (not recorded which). The J gene is TRBJ2-1, the V gene TRBV7-9; D is uncertain. The sequence was obtained from a male donor with ankylosing spondylitis. This chain's CDR3 is CASSLAHSSYNEQFF. DNA for the CDR3: TGTGCCAGCAGCTTAGCGCATAGCTCCTACAATGAGCAGTTCTTC.